What follows are 20 T cell receptor beta chains derived from one specimen sequenced in a study of identical twins. From the 5' RACE reads, TCRdb called clonotypes with MiXCR, one entry per CDR3 protein. The data show around 230,000 distinct CDR3 sequences, 5.5% to 7.5% seen once. This sample was also put to use in a study of T cells expressing NK-cell markers.

Sequencing used CD8+ T cells sorted from blood. These receptors were collected from a woman between 18 and 29 years old in good health.

The rearrangement links TRBV6-1 to TRBJ2-6, with D perhaps assigned TRBD1 or TRBD2 (5 bases each). The germline CDR1 and CDR2 sequences are MNHNS and SASEGT. V was pared by 5 bases and J by 7 bases, with 15 bases between. The CDR3 is made up of 15 amino acids. The CDR3 region is CASSPGAGIANVLTF. The CDR3 DNA reads TGTGCCAGCAGTCCCGGGGCAGGGATCGCCAACGTCCTGACTTTC.

The chain recombines TRBV4-3 with TRBJ1-1; D is unclear. The V and J ends lost 3 bases and 6 bases respectively, with 11 bases between them. From germline, CDR1 is LGHNA and CDR2 YSLEER. The CDR3 is 13 amino acids. In nucleotides, the CDR3 is TGCGCCAGCAGCCATGGCTCGGGTTCTGAAGCTTTCTTT. Amino acid sequence: CASSHGSGSEAFF.

This clonotype was seen only a few times. DNA of the CDR3: TGCGCCAGCAGCACGGGGGACAGCACCTACGAGCAGTACTTC. This codes for CASSTGDSTYEQYF. The rearrangement links TRBV5-1 to TRBJ2-7; D perhaps matches TRBD1 (7 bases). Germline CDR1 reads SGHRS; CDR2 reads YFSETQ. The CDR3 has 14 residues. Trimming cost V 4 bases and J 2 bases, with 13 bases left between them.

This clonotype turned up a few times. The J gene is TRBJ1-2, the V gene TRBV20-1; 7 bases map to TRBD1. The CDR3 is made up of 17 amino acids. Germline V gene lookup returns CDR1 DFQATT and CDR2 SNEGSKA (reference sequence). Trimming removed 0 bases from V and 6 bases from J; junction bases left unmatched: 16. The CDR3 here is CSARDRPTGYRLDGYTF. CDR3 nucleotide sequence: TGCAGTGCTAGAGATCGTCCGACAGGGTATCGTTTGGATGGCTACACCTTC.

There are many counts of this clonotype. The chain employs TRBV7-7 and TRBJ2-1; D gene unclear. V lost 5 bases and J 4 bases, leaving 15 bases between the germline ends. From germline, CDR1 is SSHAT and CDR2 FNYEAQ (reference sequence). This CDR3 spans 15 amino acids. The DNA for the CDR3 is TGTGCCAGCAGCCCCCAAGTTGCCAGTTACAATGAGCAGTTCTTC. Its protein product is CASSPQVASYNEQFF.

In this sample, this clonotype turned up many times. The chain uses TRBV7-7 and TRBJ2-1; 9 bases align to TRBD1. The CDR3 loop spans 16 amino acids. V shed 1 base, J shed 5 bases, and the junction held 6 bases outside the gene matches. CDR1 and CDR2 (germline): SSHAT, FNYEAQ (reference sequence). This CDR3 is CASSLGTGGVDNEQFF. CDR3 DNA: TGTGCCAGCAGCTTAGGCACAGGGGGCGTAGACAATGAGCAGTTCTTC.

This clonotype was seen a few times. The V and J genes are TRBV5-1 and TRBJ1-4; no clear D. This CDR3 has 16 amino acids. Germline V gene data show CDR1 as SGHRS and CDR2 as YFSETQ. V lost 0 bases and J 8 bases, leaving 17 bases between the germline ends. The CDR3 is CASSLAGEGLKEKLFF. The CDR3 region has the DNA TGCGCCAGCAGCTTGGCCGGGGAAGGTCTGAAAGAAAAACTGTTTTTT.

There are many counts of this clonotype. V gene TRBV11-2 combines with J gene TRBJ2-1, with D possibly matching TRBD2 (5 bases). Germline lookup yields CDR1 SGHAT and CDR2 FQNNGV. Trimming took off 9 bases at V and 7 bases at J, with 19 bases between the two ends. This CDR3 is 14 amino acids long. Here the CDR3 reads CASLLAGSMNEQFF. Written as DNA, the CDR3 is TGTGCCAGTTTATTGGCGGGCTCGATGAATGAGCAGTTCTTC. Together with reference TRBV11-2 and TRBJ2-1, the CDR3 gives the full variable domain: EAGVAQSPRYKIIEKRQSVAFWCNPISGHATLYWYQQILGQGPKLLIQFQNNGVVDDSQLPKDRFSAERLKGVDSTLKIQPAKLEDSAVYLCASLLAGSMNEQFFGPGTRLTVL.

This clonotype turned up a few times. The chain couples TRBV20-1 to TRBJ2-7; D possibly corresponds to TRBD2 (5 bases). V gave up 1 base and J gave up 2 bases, with 21 bases separating them. The germline V gene encodes CDR1 DFQATT and CDR2 SNEGSKA (reference sequence). The CDR3 runs 17 residues. The DNA for the CDR3 is TGCAGTGCTAGAGGCGGTAGTTCGGGAATTAGACCCTACGAGCAGTACTTC. It specifies CSARGGSSGIRPYEQYF.

This clonotype was detected a few times. This sequence joins TRBV14 and TRBJ1-4; unclear D gene. The V and J ends lost 4 bases and 7 bases respectively, with 10 bases between them. The germline gives CDR1 SGHDN, CDR2 FVKESK. This CDR3 has 13 amino acids. CDR3 nucleotide sequence: TGTGCCAGCAGCCCTCACTGGACTGAAAAACTGTTTTTT. It encodes CASSPHWTEKLFF.

This clonotype was detected many times. The rearrangement links TRBV4-3 to TRBJ1-1; 9 bases are a match to TRBD1. Germline assignment: CDR1 LGHNA and CDR2 YSLEER. The CDR3 spans 18 residues. V shed 0 bases, J shed 3 bases, and the junction held 11 bases outside the gene matches. The CDR3 DNA reads TGCGCCAGCAGCCAAGATTCGTCGGGGACAGGGTTATACACTGAAGCTTTCTTT. It yields the protein CASSQDSSGTGLYTEAFF.

V gene TRBV5-1 combines with J gene TRBJ2-2; D is possibly TRBD1 (6 bases). The CDR3 runs 15 residues. From germline, CDR1 is SGHRS and CDR2 YFSETQ. V lost 0 bases to trimming and J lost 9 bases, with 15 bases between them. The CDR3 bases are TGCGCCAGCAGCTTGGGACAGGATTTCGGTCGGGAGCTGTTTTTT. Residues: CASSLGQDFGRELFF.

There are many counts of this clonotype. This chain connects TRBV29-1 to TRBJ1-1; possible D gene TRBD1, 6 bases. The CDR3 runs to 12 residues. Germline V gene data show CDR1 as SQVTM and CDR2 as ANQGSEA. Trimming stripped 7 bases from V and 5 bases from J, with 14 bases between. The CDR3 here is CSAQQGGTEAFF. The CDR3 nucleotides are TGCAGCGCCCAACAGGGTGGAACTGAAGCTTTCTTT.

This clonotype came up many times. V and J are TRBV6-4 and TRBJ2-1; 10 nucleotides align to TRBD2. Germline V lookup: CDR1 MRHNA, CDR2 SNTAGT. The CDR3 is 15 amino acids. V gave up 3 bases and J gave up 7 bases; unmatched junction bases: 6. The CDR3 DNA follows: TGTGCCAGCAGTGATCAGCGGGAGGGGTCGAATGAGCAGTTCTTC. Protein sequence: CASSDQREGSNEQFF.

The V and J genes are TRBV7-8 and TRBJ2-3; 7 nucleotides match TRBD2. Trimming removed 5 bases from V and 2 bases from J; junction bases left unmatched: 7. The CDR3 runs 15 residues. Germline CDR1 reads SGHVS; CDR2 reads FQNEAQ. As DNA, the CDR3 is TGTGCCAGCAGCCCAACTAGCGCTACCACAGATACGCAGTATTTT. It codes for CASSPTSATTDTQYF.

The V call is TRBV7-9, the J call TRBJ2-3; 8 bases are a match to TRBD1. V shed 6 bases and J 13 bases; nucleotides not matched to a gene: 12. Germline-derived CDR1 and CDR2 are SEHNR and FQNEAQ (reference sequence). The CDR3 sequence is 13 residues long. The CDR3 coding sequence is TGTGCCAGCAGAACTAAGGCCAGGGGGCAGGAGTATTTT. Residues: CASRTKARGQEYF.

This clonotype was found a few times. J is TRBJ2-3 and V is TRBV18; D uncertain. Trimming took off 2 bases at V and 5 bases at J, with 11 bases between the two ends. The CDR3 sequence is 14 residues long. Germline assignment: CDR1 KGHSH and CDR2 LQKENI. DNA of the CDR3: TGTGCCAGCTCACCAGCAGGTGTGGTAGATACGCAGTATTTT. Amino acids: CASSPAGVVDTQYF.

This clonotype was detected a few times. The chain recombines TRBV5-1 with TRBJ2-5; 14 bases line up with TRBD2. Germline V gene sequence: CDR1 SGHRS, CDR2 YFSETQ. The CDR3 spans 14 residues. Losses at the gene ends were 4 bases for V and 5 bases for J; bases not matched to a gene: 1. This CDR3 reads CASSRTSGGETQYF. CDR3 bases: TGCGCCAGCAGCCGGACTAGCGGGGGGGAGACCCAGTACTTC.

The V call is TRBV2, the J call TRBJ2-2; no definite D call. From germline, CDR1 is SNHLY and CDR2 FYNNEI. The CDR3 has 14 amino acids. Trimming cost V 3 bases and J 4 bases, with 9 bases left between them. CDR3: CASSERVSTGELFF. The CDR3 bases are TGTGCCAGCAGTGAGCGAGTCAGCACCGGGGAGCTGTTTTTT.

This clonotype was counted many times. In nucleotides, the CDR3 is TGTGCCAGCAGCTGGGGGACCGGACTCAGCACAGATACGCAGTATTTT. Protein: CASSWGTGLSTDTQYF. The rearrangement uses TRBV7-2 and TRBJ2-3, with D possibly called TRBD1 or TRBD2 (5 bases each). CDR1 and CDR2 (germline): SGHTA, FQGNSA. V dropped 4 bases and J dropped 0 bases, with 14 bases sitting between them. CDR3 size: 16 residues.